The 10 T cell receptor beta chains listed next were all sequenced from one sample in a study of T cells after yellow fever vaccination. In TCRdb, the 5' RACE reads were re-called with MiXCR into one record per CDR3 protein. The sample gives around 600,000 distinct CDR3 sequences, approximately 13% of which show up once; about 15% is in the top ten. Sample: PBMCs, taken on the day of the yellow fever booster vaccination. These receptors originate from a man younger than 40 who received the YFV17D yellow fever vaccine.

The rearrangement uses TRBV11-2 and TRBJ1-1; D is unresolved. This CDR3 has 15 amino acids. Trimming pared 8 bases from V and 1 base from J, leaving 17 bases between. The germline V gene encodes CDR1 SGHAT and CDR2 FQNNGV. In DNA form, the CDR3 reads TGTGCCAGCGCTAGGGCCCCAGTGGGGAACACTGAAGCTTTCTTT. It specifies CASARAPVGNTEAFF.

This clonotype has a handful of counts. The chain employs TRBV12-3 or TRBV12-4 and TRBJ2-1; 7 positions agree with TRBD2. Unmatched junction bases numbered 17, after V lost 6 bases and J lost 3 bases. The CDR3 spans 18 residues. In DNA, the CDR3 is TGTGCCAGCAGCTTTACCCGAGCGGGGATCGGGAACTACAATGAGCAGTTCTTC. Amino acids: CASSFTRAGIGNYNEQFF.

The gene calls are TRBV3-1 and TRBJ1-2; D is ambiguous. The CDR3 spans 14 residues. V was cut by 4 bases and J by 10 bases, with 19 bases left in between. Germline V gene sequence: CDR1 LGHDT, CDR2 YNNKEL (reference sequence). The CDR3 sequence is CASSPSGSRYYYTF. For the CDR3, the DNA is TGTGCCAGCAGCCCAAGTGGGTCCAGGTATTACTACACCTTC. The variable domain in full, with the rest retrieved from reference TRBV3-1 and TRBJ1-2, is DTAVSQTPKYLVTQMGNDKSIKCEQNLGHDTMYWYKQDSKKFLKIMFSYNNKELIINETVPNRFSPKSPDKAHLNLHINSLELGDSAVYFCASSPSGSRYYYTFGSGTRLTVV.

This chain connects TRBV14 to TRBJ2-2; tentatively, D is TRBD1 or TRBD2 (5 bases each). Germline V gene data show CDR1 as SGHDN and CDR2 as FVKESK. V was pared by 3 bases and J by 2 bases, with 16 bases between. There are 17 residues in the CDR3. The CDR3 loop reads CASSHIGGAINTGELFF. Here the CDR3 DNA reads TGTGCCAGCAGCCATATTGGGGGAGCAATTAACACCGGGGAGCTGTTTTTT. Based on the CDR3 plus reference TRBV14 and TRBJ2-2, the full variable domain is EAGVTQFPSHSVIEKGQTVTLRCDPISGHDNLYWYRRVMGKEIKFLLHFVKESKQDESGMPNNRFLAERTGGTYSTLKVQPAELEDSGVYFCASSHIGGAINTGELFFGEGSRLTVL.

This clonotype was seen more than once but under ten times. The chain combines TRBV20-1 with TRBJ2-7, with D unresolved. V lost 4 bases, J lost 0 bases, and 10 bases lay in between. The CDR3 is 13 residues long. Per germline, CDR1 DFQATT and CDR2 SNEGSKA (reference sequence). The CDR3 sequence: CSATARNSYEQYF. The CDR3 DNA is TGCAGTGCTACGGCCAGGAACTCCTACGAGCAGTACTTC.

This clonotype was observed a handful of times. The chain uses TRBV21-1 and TRBJ2-6; TRBD1, the D gene given by the table, was not confirmed from the DNA. TRBV21-1 is a known pseudogene. The length of the CDR3 is 17 residues. The CDR3 nucleotides read TGTGCCAGCAGCCCCGCCCCTCTATCTCCTGGGGCCAACGTCCTGACTTTC. This translates into CASSPAPLSPGANVLTF.

The chain has TRBV7-2 and TRBJ2-7, with 9 positions matching TRBD1. This CDR3 has 15 residues. CDR1 and CDR2 (germline): SGHTA, FQGNSA. J lost 2 bases, V lost 1 base, and 3 bases had no gene match. This chain's CDR3 is CASSLEGTGTYEQYF. The CDR3 DNA sequence: TGTGCCAGCAGCTTAGAAGGGACAGGGACCTACGAGCAGTACTTC.

This clonotype showed up just a few times. This chain uses TRBV30 with TRBJ2-3; 10 nucleotides match TRBD1. The J segment lost 5 bases and the V segment lost 4 bases, leaving 9 bases of the junction unmatched. CDR3 length equals 15 residues. The germline gives CDR1 GTSNPN, CDR2 SVGIG (reference sequence). The CDR3 protein is CAWIDRGRGKDTQYF. DNA of the CDR3: TGTGCCTGGATCGACAGGGGGCGGGGTAAAGATACGCAGTATTTT. Full variable domain (remainder filled in from reference TRBV30 and TRBJ2-3): SQTIHQWPATLVQPVGSPLSLECTVEGTSNPNLYWYRQAAGRGLQLLFYSVGIGQISSEVPQNLSASRPQDRQFILSSKKLLLSDSGFYLCAWIDRGRGKDTQYFGPGTRLTVL.

Only a few counts were recorded for this clonotype. The J gene is TRBJ1-1, the V gene TRBV9, with D hard to call. Germline CDR1 reads SGDLS; CDR2 reads YYNGEE. The CDR3 is 15 residues long. Trimming pared 0 bases from V and 6 bases from J, leaving 15 bases between. The CDR3 loop reads CASSVDGGSWSEAFF. The DNA for the CDR3 is TGTGCCAGCAGCGTAGACGGTGGCAGCTGGTCTGAAGCTTTCTTT.

The rearrangement links TRBV10-1 to TRBJ2-4; D uncertain. The CDR3 length is 14 residues. Germline V gene sequence: CDR1 WNHNN, CDR2 SYGVQD (reference sequence). The V and J ends lost 0 bases and 7 bases respectively, with 10 bases between them. The CDR3 DNA follows: TGCGCCAGCAGTGAGTCTTTCCTGAGTAACATTCAGTACTTC. Its protein is CASSESFLSNIQYF.